Below are 14 T cell receptor beta chains sequenced from a single sample in a study of T cells after yellow fever vaccination. In TCRdb, the 5' RACE reads were re-called with MiXCR into one record per CDR3 protein. The sample contains hundreds of thousands of distinct CDR3 sequences, around 3.6% of which appear only once. This sample comprised PBMCs, obtained on the day of the yellow fever booster vaccination. The origin of the receptors is a man younger than 35 who received the YFV17D yellow fever vaccine.

This clonotype was recorded at least ten times. The chain links TRBV2 to TRBJ2-1; TRBD2 matches 10 bases. From germline, CDR1 is SNHLY and CDR2 FYNNEI. J was trimmed by 3 bases and V by 7 bases; bases with no gene match: 6. This CDR3 has 15 amino acids. As DNA, the CDR3 is TGTGCCAGCACCCTTAGCGGGGGGAGCTACAATGAGCAGTTCTTC. Translated: CASTLSGGSYNEQFF.

This clonotype showed up just a few times. The chain has TRBV7-2 and TRBJ2-1; the D is unclear. The CDR3 consists of 13 residues. The germline V gene encodes CDR1 SGHTA and CDR2 FQGNSA. V was shortened by 5 bases and J by 3 bases, with 8 bases between the two germline ends. The CDR3 reads CASSRDHYNEQFF. CDR3 nucleotides: TGTGCCAGCAGCCGTGACCACTACAATGAGCAGTTCTTC.

This clonotype occurred a few times. The CDR3 DNA follows: TGTGCCAGCAGCCTCCCATGGGGAGGGCCTGAGACCCAGTACTTC. Its translation: CASSLPWGGPETQYF. The rearrangement links TRBV3-1 to TRBJ2-5; 7 positions match TRBD2. The CDR3 is 15 residues long. The V gene's germline CDR1 is LGHDT and CDR2 YNNKEL (reference sequence). V gave up 4 bases and J gave up 5 bases; unmatched junction bases: 10.

The chain links TRBV7-9 to TRBJ1-6, with TRBD1 matching 7 bases. This CDR3 is 20 amino acids long. The germline V gene encodes CDR1 SEHNR and CDR2 FQNEAQ (reference sequence). V shed 1 base and J 0 bases; nucleotides not matched to a gene: 12. The CDR3 spells CASSLVSAGGRSSYNSPLHF. DNA for the CDR3: TGTGCCAGCAGCTTAGTTTCGGCAGGGGGAAGGAGCTCCTATAATTCACCCCTCCACTTT. Together with reference TRBV7-9 and TRBJ1-6, the CDR3 gives the full variable domain: DTGVSQNPRHKITKRGQNVTFRCDPISEHNRLYWYRQTLGQGPEFLTYFQNEAQLEKSRLLSDRFSAERPKGSFSTLEIQRTEQGDSAMYLCASSLVSAGGRSSYNSPLHFGNGTRLTVT.

This chain links TRBV7-2 with TRBJ2-5, with D hard to call. The CDR3 is 18 amino acids. CDR1 SGHTA and CDR2 FQGNSA come from the germline V gene. Trimming left V 0 bases short and J 4 bases short, with 21 bases between. CDR3 in amino acids: CASSLATAIIGLGETQYF. The CDR3, as DNA: TGTGCCAGCAGCTTAGCCACAGCGATCATAGGGTTAGGAGAGACCCAGTACTTC.

This clonotype was observed a handful of times. The rearrangement uses TRBV5-5 and TRBJ1-3; no clear D. In germline, CDR1 is SGHKS, CDR2 YYEKEE (reference sequence). The germline V and J ends were trimmed by 3 bases and 2 bases, with 9 bases remaining between them. The CDR3 runs 14 residues. This chain's CDR3 is CASSSPGAGNTIYF. CDR3 DNA: TGTGCCAGCAGCTCCCCCGGGGCTGGAAACACCATATATTTT.

There are many counts of this clonotype. The chain recombines TRBV5-1 with TRBJ1-2, with 11 positions matching TRBD1. The germline CDR1 and CDR2 sequences are SGHRS and YFSETQ. The CDR3 covers 15 residues. With V trimmed by 4 bases and J by 8 bases, 10 bases remained unmatched. The chain's CDR3 is CASSGPGQGAPGYTF. The CDR3 DNA is TGCGCCAGCAGCGGGCCCGGACAGGGGGCGCCCGGCTACACCTTC.

The gene calls are TRBV29-1 and TRBJ2-3, with no clear D. The V gene's germline CDR1 is SQVTM and CDR2 ANQGSEA. The CDR3 consists of 13 residues. Deletions cut 6 bases from V and 0 bases from J, with 10 bases between. CDR3 loop: CSVPTPSTDTQYF. CDR3 nucleotide sequence: TGCAGCGTCCCGACTCCTAGCACAGATACGCAGTATTTT.

This clonotype showed up many times. This chain uses TRBV7-2 with TRBJ2-5; D uncertain. The CDR3 is 14 residues long. Deletions cut 5 bases from V and 3 bases from J, with 13 bases between. Germline-derived CDR1 and CDR2 are SGHTA and FQGNSA. CDR3 loop: CASSPRAQKETQYF. The CDR3 DNA reads as TGTGCCAGCAGCCCCCGGGCCCAAAAAGAGACCCAGTACTTC. Based on the CDR3 plus reference TRBV7-2 and TRBJ2-5, the full variable domain is GAGVSQSPSNKVTEKGKDVELRCDPISGHTALYWYRQSLGQGLEFLIYFQGNSAPDKSGLPSDRFSAERTGGSVSTLTIQRTQQEDSAVYLCASSPRAQKETQYFGPGTRLLVL.

In this sample, this clonotype turned up a few times. The chain is built from TRBV7-8 and TRBJ2-7; TRBD1 is a possible D gene (5 bases). Trimming shortened V by 3 bases and J by 7 bases, and 16 bases separated the two germline ends. CDR1 is SGHVS and CDR2 is FQNEAQ in the germline V gene. The CDR3 covers 14 residues. CDR3 nucleotides: TGTGCCAGCAGCTTGACAGTGGCGGCTGGGGAGCAGTACTTC. It specifies CASSLTVAAGEQYF.

The CDR3 coding sequence is TGTGCCACCAGTGGCGAGGACAGCACCTACAATGAGCAGTTCTTC. Translated: CATSGEDSTYNEQFF. The genes are TRBV24-1 and TRBJ2-1; TRBD1 might be the D (6 bases). CDR3 size: 15 residues. V shed 5 bases and J shed 2 bases, with 12 bases lying between them. Germline V gene lookup returns CDR1 KGHDR and CDR2 SFDVKD.

The chain recombines TRBV6-2 or TRBV6-3 with TRBJ2-6; 7 positions match TRBD1. CDR3 length: 15 amino acids. Germline V gene data show CDR1 as MNHEY and CDR2 as SVGEGT. Trimming cost V 7 bases and J 0 bases; bases outside gene matches: 3. Here the CDR3 DNA reads TGTGCCAGCATCGACAGGGCCTCTGGGGCCAACGTCCTGACTTTC. This translates into CASIDRASGANVLTF.

The V gene is TRBV18, the J gene TRBJ2-7; possibly TRBD1 for D (6 bases). Trimming left V 5 bases short and J 3 bases short, with 11 bases between. Germline V lookup: CDR1 KGHSH, CDR2 LQKENI. The CDR3 is made up of 13 amino acids. The CDR3 bases are TGTGCCAGCTCATCGGCGGACAGCTACGAGCAGTACTTC. Translating it yields CASSSADSYEQYF.

This clonotype was counted at least ten times. The CDR3 sequence: CASSLGLGDYGYTF. For the CDR3, the DNA is TGCGCCAGCAGCTTGGGACTGGGGGACTATGGCTACACCTTC. The chain couples TRBV5-1 to TRBJ1-2; D is perhaps TRBD1 (5 bases). Per germline, CDR1 SGHRS and CDR2 YFSETQ. This CDR3 has 14 amino acids. V lost 0 bases, J lost 3 bases, and 9 bases lay in between.